This TCR beta chain was captured by sequencing in a study of CD8 T cells in ankylosing spondylitis. TCRdb re-analysed the 5' RACE reads in MiXCR, keeping a single row per CDR3 protein. The table has 250,000 to 350,000 distinct CDR3 sequences, about 19% seen once. This CDR3 has 13 residues. V was cut by 0 bases and J by 6 bases, with 7 bases left in between. The receptor was isolated from a male donor with ankylosing spondylitis or in good health (not recorded which). Input material: blood, either unsorted or a sorted T cell fraction (not recorded which). V gene TRBV12-3 or TRBV12-4 combines with J gene TRBJ2-3; D call uncertain. CDR3 coding DNA: TGTGCCAGCAGTTTAGCGCTACGGGATACGCAGTATTTT. This codes for CASSLALRDTQYF.